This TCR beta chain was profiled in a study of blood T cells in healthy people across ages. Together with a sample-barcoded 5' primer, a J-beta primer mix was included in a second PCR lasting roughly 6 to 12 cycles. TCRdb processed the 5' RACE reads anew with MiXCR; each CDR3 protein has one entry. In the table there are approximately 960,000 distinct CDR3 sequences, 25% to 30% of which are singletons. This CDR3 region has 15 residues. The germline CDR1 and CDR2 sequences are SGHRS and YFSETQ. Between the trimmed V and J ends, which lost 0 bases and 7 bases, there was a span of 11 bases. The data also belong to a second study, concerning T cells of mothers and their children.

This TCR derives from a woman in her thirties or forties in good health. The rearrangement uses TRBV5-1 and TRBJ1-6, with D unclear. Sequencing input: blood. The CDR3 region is CASSLDLRQNSPLHF. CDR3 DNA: TGCGCCAGCAGCTTGGACCTTAGGCAAAATTCACCCCTCCACTTT.